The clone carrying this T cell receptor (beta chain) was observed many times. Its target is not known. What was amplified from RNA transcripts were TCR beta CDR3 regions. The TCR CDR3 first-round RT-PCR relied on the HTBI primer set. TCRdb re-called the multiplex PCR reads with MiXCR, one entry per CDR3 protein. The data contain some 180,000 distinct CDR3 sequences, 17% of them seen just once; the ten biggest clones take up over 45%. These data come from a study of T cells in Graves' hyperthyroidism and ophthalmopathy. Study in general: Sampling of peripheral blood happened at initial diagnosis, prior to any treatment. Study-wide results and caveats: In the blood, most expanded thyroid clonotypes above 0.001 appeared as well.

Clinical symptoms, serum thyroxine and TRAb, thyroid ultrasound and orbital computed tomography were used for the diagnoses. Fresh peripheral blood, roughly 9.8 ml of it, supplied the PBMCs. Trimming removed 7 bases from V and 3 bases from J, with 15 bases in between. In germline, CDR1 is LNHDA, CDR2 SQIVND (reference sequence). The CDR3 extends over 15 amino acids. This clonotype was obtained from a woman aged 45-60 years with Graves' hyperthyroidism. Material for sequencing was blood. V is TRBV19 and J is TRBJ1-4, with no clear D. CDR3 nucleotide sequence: TGTGCCAGTAAAGTATCCTCTCGAGCTAATGAAAAACTGTTTTTT. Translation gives CASKVSSRANEKLFF. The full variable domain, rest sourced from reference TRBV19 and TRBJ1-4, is DGGITQSPKYLFRKEGQNVTLSCEQNLNHDAMYWYRQDPGQGLRLIYYSQIVNDFQKGDIAEGYSVSREKKESFPLTVTSAQKNPTAFYLCASKVSSRANEKLFFGSGTQLSVL.